This T cell receptor beta chain originates from a study of patients and donors after allogeneic stem cell transplantation. The germline gives CDR1 SNHLY, CDR2 FYNNEI. This CDR3 contains 15 residues. The junction had 2 bases not matched to a gene; V was cut back by 3 bases and J by 0 bases. This clonotype occurred a few times. From the RT-PCR reads, TCRdb called clonotypes with MiXCR, one entry per CDR3 protein. The data show about a million distinct CDR3 sequences, roughly 18% seen once. The V gene is TRBV2, the J gene TRBJ2-3, with TRBD2 identical over 8 bases. The clonotype was recovered from a human donor who was either an allogeneic HSCT recipient or a stem cell or donor lymphocyte infusion donor (not recorded which). It is not recorded whose cells these are; they may come from a transplant donor. The material sequenced was blood, either unsorted or a sorted T cell fraction (not recorded which). CDR3 in amino acids: CASSDSSGSTDTQYF. In DNA, the CDR3 is TGTGCCAGCAGTGATTCTAGCGGGAGCACAGATACGCAGTATTTT.